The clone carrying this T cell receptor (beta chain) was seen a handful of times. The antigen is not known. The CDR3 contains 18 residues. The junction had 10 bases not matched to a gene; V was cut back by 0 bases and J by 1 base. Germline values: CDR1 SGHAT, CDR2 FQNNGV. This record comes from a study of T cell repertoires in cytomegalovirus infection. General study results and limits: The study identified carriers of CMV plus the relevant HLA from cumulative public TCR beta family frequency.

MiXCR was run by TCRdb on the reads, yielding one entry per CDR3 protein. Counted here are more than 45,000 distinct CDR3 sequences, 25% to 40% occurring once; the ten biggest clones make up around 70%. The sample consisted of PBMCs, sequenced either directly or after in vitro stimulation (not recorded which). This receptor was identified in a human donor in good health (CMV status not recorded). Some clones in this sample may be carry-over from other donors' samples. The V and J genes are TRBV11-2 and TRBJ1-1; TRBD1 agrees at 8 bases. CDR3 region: CASSLDHAGGLRNTEAFF. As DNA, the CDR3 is TGTGCCAGCAGCTTAGATCATGCAGGGGGCTTAAGGAACACTGAAGCTTTCTTT.